A single sample gave rise to the 27 T cell receptor beta chains below, sequenced in a study of Ad26.COV2.S vaccination and SARS-CoV-2 variants. The treatment was: some 20 received Ad26.COV2.S at low or high dose, single or two shots; five or six received placebo; per-sample allocation not given. The investigators took samples on day 63 after the first vaccine or placebo injection. Method: immunoSEQ multiplex PCR; TCRdb's copy keeps in-frame clones and lacks some. Of 300,000 to 400,000 clones listed, approximately 86% are singletons. Source: peripheral blood, taken in a trial of Ad26.COV2.S vaccine versus placebo. Source of these receptors: a person between 18 and 60 years old who received the Ad26.COV2.S COVID-19 vaccine or a placebo.

J is TRBJ1-1 and V is TRBV5-5; 12 bases fit TRBD1. The CDR3 totals 15 residues. The germline V gene encodes CDR1 SGHKS and CDR2 YYEKEE (reference sequence). The V segment lost 4 bases and the J segment 3 bases; nucleotides outside the gene matches: 4. The CDR3 is CASSDGTGGHTEAFF. DNA of the CDR3: TGTGCCAGCAGCGACGGGACAGGGGGCCACACTGAAGCTTTCTTT.

This sequence joins TRBV4-1 and TRBJ2-7; D is possibly TRBD2 (6 bases). Trimming shortened V by 4 bases and J by 1 base, and 8 bases separated the two germline ends. CDR3 length: 13 amino acids. Germline V gene sequence: CDR1 MGHRA, CDR2 YSYEKL. CDR3 protein: CASSRGLSYEQYF. CDR3 nucleotides: TGCGCCAGCAGCCGAGGACTATCCTACGAGCAGTACTTC.

This sequence joins TRBV5-5 and TRBJ2-7, with D possibly being TRBD1 or TRBD2 (5 bases each). V was shortened by 0 bases and J by 4 bases, with 11 bases between the two germline ends. This CDR3 is built from 14 residues. CDR1 and CDR2 from the germline V gene are SGHKS and YYEKEE (reference sequence). Written as DNA, the CDR3 is TGTGCCAGCAGCTTGGCCGTCAGGGAGTACGAGCAGTACTTC. Protein product: CASSLAVREYEQYF.

This sequence joins TRBV5-1 and TRBJ2-2; 7 nucleotides match TRBD1. This CDR3 contains 13 residues. V lost 9 bases, J lost 2 bases, and 4 bases stayed unmatched. From germline, CDR1 is SGHRS and CDR2 YFSETQ. The CDR3 DNA sequence: TGCGCCACCGGGACAGCTAACACCGGGGAGCTGTTTTTT. It codes for CATGTANTGELFF.

The chain has TRBV19 and TRBJ2-1; 9 nucleotides align to TRBD2. This CDR3 spans 15 amino acids. Germline CDR1 and CDR2: LNHDA and SQIVND (reference sequence). Trimming took 2 bases from V and 6 from J; bases not matched to a gene: 5. CDR3 sequence (DNA): TGTGCCAGTAGTATACCGGCGGGGGGGCCCAATGAGCAGTTCTTC. This encodes CASSIPAGGPNEQFF.

The chain is built from TRBV7-6 and TRBJ1-2; TRBD1 matches 7 bases. The germline V gene has CDR1 SGHVS and CDR2 FNYEAQ. CDR3 length: 17 amino acids. V was clipped by 5 bases and J by 3 bases; unmatched bases: 15. The CDR3 DNA reads TGTGCCAGCAGCCCCATCTCCCCCTTAGACAGGGACTATGGCTACACCTTC. Amino acid sequence: CASSPISPLDRDYGYTF.

This clone occurred many times. Other DNA sequences in this specimen translate into the identical CDR3. CDR3 nucleotides: TGTGCCAGCAGTGAAGGGGGATATGGCTACACCTTC. Translation: CASSEGGYGYTF. The rearrangement uses TRBV2 and TRBJ1-2, with unresolved D. The germline V and J ends were trimmed by 1 base and 5 bases, with 5 bases remaining between them. The CDR3 contains 12 residues. CDR1 is SNHLY, CDR2 FYNNEI, per germline.

The chain couples TRBV6-5 to TRBJ2-7; D may be TRBD2 (5 bases). CDR1 is MNHEY, CDR2 SVGAGI, per germline. This CDR3 is 15 amino acids long. Trimming pared 4 bases from V and 1 base from J, leaving 14 bases between. The CDR3 bases are TGTGCCAGCAGTTCTCCGGGATTGGGTTCCTACGAGCAGTACTTC. Its translation is CASSSPGLGSYEQYF.

The chain uses TRBV11-2 and TRBJ2-5; D gene uncertain. The V gene lost 5 bases and the J gene lost 5 bases, with 9 bases spanning the gap. This CDR3 has 12 residues. The germline V gene encodes CDR1 SGHAT and CDR2 FQNNGV. CDR3 region: CASSHNRETQYF. The CDR3 nucleotides are TGTGCCAGCAGCCATAATCGGGAGACCCAGTACTTC.

The chain links TRBV15 to TRBJ2-2; 9 bases align to TRBD1. J gave up 4 bases and V 7 bases, and 10 bases lay outside the gene matches. The germline gives CDR1 LNHNV, CDR2 YYDKDF (reference sequence). The CDR3 is 16 amino acids. CDR3 nucleotide sequence: TGTGCCACCACTAGCACGGGACAGGGTTCCACCGGGGAGCTGTTTTTT. Protein product: CATTSTGQGSTGELFF.

This chain uses TRBV5-1 with TRBJ2-3; TRBD2 matches 8 bases. CDR1 SGHRS and CDR2 YFSETQ come from the germline V gene. This CDR3 is built from 15 residues. The ends lost 3 bases at V and 6 bases at J; junction bases unmatched: 9. DNA for the CDR3: TGCGCCAGCAGCTCCTCCCGGGGGGGGCGGGATACGCAGTATTTT. Translated: CASSSSRGGRDTQYF.

This chain connects TRBV7-8 to TRBJ1-2, with D perhaps TRBD1 (5 bases). This CDR3 comprises 13 residues. V gave up 5 bases and J gave up 8 bases, with 15 bases separating them. CDR1 and CDR2 (germline): SGHVS, FQNEAQ. The CDR3 bases are TGTGCCAGCAGCATCGACAGAGGGTACGGCTACACCTTC. It specifies CASSIDRGYGYTF.

V is TRBV19 and J is TRBJ1-3, with a tentative D call TRBD1 (5 bases). V lost 1 base and J lost 1, with 14 bases in between. CDR1 and CDR2 from the germline V gene are LNHDA and SQIVND (reference sequence). The CDR3 sequence is 17 residues long. The CDR3 is CASSIGQRRRSGNTIYF. For the CDR3, the DNA is TGTGCCAGTAGTATAGGACAGAGAAGAAGATCTGGAAACACCATATATTTT. Based on the CDR3 plus reference TRBV19 and TRBJ1-3, the full variable domain is DGGITQSPKYLFRKEGQNVTLSCEQNLNHDAMYWYRQDPGQGLRLIYYSQIVNDFQKGDIAEGYSVSREKKESFPLTVTSAQKNPTAFYLCASSIGQRRRSGNTIYFGEGSWLTVV.

J is TRBJ1-1 and V is TRBV19; D is unclear. V was shortened by 6 bases and J by 1 base, with 24 bases between the two germline ends. The CDR3 consists of 18 residues. Germline V lookup: CDR1 LNHDA, CDR2 SQIVND (reference sequence). In nucleotides, the CDR3 is TGTGCCAGTAGGAATTCCTTAAGGGAGGGTGAGCCGAACACTGAAGCTTTCTTT. Its translation is CASRNSLREGEPNTEAFF.

The V call is TRBV18, the J call TRBJ1-2; 8 bases are shared with TRBD1. Germline V gives CDR1 KGHSH, CDR2 LQKENI. There are 17 residues in the CDR3. V was clipped by 4 bases and J by 4 bases; unmatched bases: 14. CDR3 residues: CASSRGQGESLSYGYTF. DNA of the CDR3: TGTGCCAGCTCACGAGGACAGGGTGAATCCCTTAGCTATGGCTACACCTTC.

The count of this clone is one. This chain connects TRBV30 to TRBJ2-6; D assignment may be TRBD1 or TRBD2 (5 bases each). V lost 8 bases and J lost 0, with 11 bases in between. The V gene's germline CDR1 is GTSNPN and CDR2 SVGIG (reference sequence). This CDR3 region has 14 residues. The DNA of the CDR3 is TGTGCCGGGACCCCCGGCTCTGGGGCCAACGTCCTGACTTTC. Translated, it gives CAGTPGSGANVLTF.

The chain is built from TRBV14 and TRBJ1-1, with unresolved D. The CDR3 sequence is 15 residues long. Germline V lookup: CDR1 SGHDN, CDR2 FVKESK. V dropped 4 bases and J dropped 0 bases, with 12 bases sitting between them. The CDR3 sequence: CASSRYSLMNTEAFF. The CDR3 DNA sequence: TGTGCCAGCAGCCGCTATAGTCTTATGAACACTGAAGCTTTCTTT. Full variable domain (remainder filled in from reference TRBV14 and TRBJ1-1): EAGVTQFPSHSVIEKGQTVTLRCDPISGHDNLYWYRRVMGKEIKFLLHFVKESKQDESGMPNNRFLAERTGGTYSTLKVQPAELEDSGVYFCASSRYSLMNTEAFFGQGTRLTVV.

This clone was recorded a few times. The chain recombines TRBV5-1 with TRBJ2-2; D gene unclear. The CDR3 is 12 amino acids. V lost 0 bases and J lost 5, with 2 bases in between. The germline V gene encodes CDR1 SGHRS and CDR2 YFSETQ. For the CDR3, the DNA is TGCGCCAGCAGCTTGGAAACCGGGGAGCTGTTTTTT. Translation gives CASSLETGELFF.

The rearrangement joins TRBV5-1 to TRBJ1-3; D may be TRBD1 (6 bases). Germline V CDR1 and CDR2: SGHRS, YFSETQ. CDR3 length equals 15 residues. Trimming stripped 2 bases from V and 2 bases from J, with 11 bases between. The CDR3 DNA reads as TGCGCCAGCAGCTTAGAACAGGGAACTGGAAACACCATATATTTT. This translates into CASSLEQGTGNTIYF.

The rearrangement joins TRBV6-5 to TRBJ1-4; 11 nucleotides match TRBD1. The CDR3 runs to 13 residues. V shed 6 bases and J 9 bases; nucleotides not matched to a gene: 3. Germline V CDR1 and CDR2: MNHEY, SVGAGI. The CDR3 DNA is TGTGCCAGCAGCCAGGACAGGGGGCAAAAACTGTTTTTT. Translating it yields CASSQDRGQKLFF.

CDR3: CASSLTDNEKLFF. DNA of the CDR3: TGTGCCAGCAGCCTGACAGATAATGAAAAACTGTTTTTT. The V gene is TRBV12-3 or TRBV12-4, the J gene TRBJ1-4, with D possibly being TRBD1 (5 bases). There are 13 residues in the CDR3. The germline V and J ends were trimmed by 6 bases and 4 bases, with 9 bases remaining between them.

The gene calls are TRBV18 and TRBJ2-3; TRBD2 agrees at 9 bases. The germline gives CDR1 KGHSH, CDR2 LQKENI. The CDR3 is 15 amino acids. V shed 5 bases and J 2 bases; nucleotides not matched to a gene: 5. The CDR3, as DNA: TGTGCCAGCTCATCTTCTAGCGGGATCACAGATACGCAGTATTTT. Translating gives CASSSSSGITDTQYF.

This chain links TRBV5-1 with TRBJ2-1; TRBD2 matches at 10 bases. This CDR3 is 15 amino acids long. With V trimmed by 4 bases and J by 1 base, 2 bases remained unmatched. CDR1 and CDR2 from the germline V gene are SGHRS and YFSETQ. In nucleotides, the CDR3 is TGCGCCAGCAGCATTAGCGGGGGGTCCTACAATGAGCAGTTCTTC. It translates to CASSISGGSYNEQFF.

V usage is TRBV7-2 and J usage is TRBJ2-7, with D tentatively TRBD2 (6 bases). This CDR3 has 13 residues. The V end was cut by 9 bases, the J end by 4 bases, with 16 bases between. Germline loops: CDR1 SGHTA, CDR2 FQGNSA. This CDR3 is CASLEGNGYEQYF. Written as DNA, the CDR3 is TGTGCCAGTCTGGAGGGGAATGGGTACGAGCAGTACTTC.

V and J are TRBV3-1 (or the pseudogene TRBV3-2) and TRBJ2-7; maybe TRBD2 (6 bases). The CDR3 totals 16 residues. Germline V gene data show CDR1 as LGHDT and CDR2 as YNNKEL (reference sequence). Deletions cut 0 bases from V and 3 bases from J, with 15 bases between. This chain's CDR3 is CASSQDRLGSYYEQYF. In DNA form, the CDR3 reads TGTGCCAGCAGCCAAGATCGACTCGGGAGCTACTACGAGCAGTACTTC.

This clone was detected many times. This CDR3 is CASSTQGYSNQPQHF. CDR3 DNA sequence: TGTGCCAGTAGTACTCAGGGTTATAGCAATCAGCCCCAGCATTTT. The chain links TRBV19 to TRBJ1-5; D is possibly TRBD1 (5 bases). Trimming shortened V by 4 bases and J by 0 bases, and 10 bases separated the two germline ends. Germline CDR1 LNHDA, CDR2 SQIVND (reference sequence). This CDR3 comprises 15 residues.

The CDR3 here is CASSFTASPLHF. In DNA form, the CDR3 reads TGTGCCAGCAGTTTTACCGCATCACCCCTCCACTTT. The chain employs TRBV27 and TRBJ1-6; D uncertain. V was trimmed by 3 bases and J by 10 bases, leaving 7 bases between them. This CDR3 is built from 12 residues. Germline V CDR1 and CDR2: MNHEY, SMNVEV (reference sequence).